This paragraph covers one T cell receptor (beta chain) sequence. This sample is drawn from a study of blood T cell repertoires in COVID-19. Study-level background: PBMCs, B-cell-depleted T cells, or T cells were the source of the cDNA or gDNA that made up the material.

In the original workflow: Reference gene primer amplification gave estimated nucleated cell counts. Libraries were prepared by immunoSEQ multiplex PCR; TCRdb keeps only in-frame clonotypes and omits some of them. The V and J calls and clone size come from that table; D and trimming were worked out from the DNA. The data show about 65,000 clones, with approximately 78% seen just once and under 15% held by the top ten. V lost 3 bases to trimming and J lost 9 bases; unmatched junction nucleotides: 7. Germline V gene lookup returns CDR1 SGHNT and CDR2 YYREEE (reference sequence). The length of the CDR3 is 15 residues.

The sample comprised peripheral blood. The source of this sequence is a man at least 80 years old with acute or convalescent COVID-19. The V gene is TRBV5-4, the J gene TRBJ1-6; 9 nucleotides line up with TRBD1. CDR3 region: CASSYKQGAGSPLHF. The CDR3 DNA follows: TGTGCCAGCAGCTATAAACAGGGGGCAGGTTCACCCCTCCACTTT. Looking up the rest from reference TRBV5-4 and TRBJ1-6 gives the full variable domain: ETGVTQSPTHLIKTRGQQVTLRCSSQSGHNTVSWYQQALGQGPQFIFQYYREEENGRGNFPPRFSGLQFPNYSSELNVNALELDDSALYLCASSYKQGAGSPLHFGNGTRLTVT.